This TCR beta chain was captured in a study of blood T cells in healthy people across ages. Turning to this clonotype: A clone one base away is much larger, so this may be a read error.

Germline V lookup: CDR1 GTSNPN, CDR2 SVGIG (reference sequence). V lost 2 bases and J 6 bases, leaving 8 bases between the germline ends. The CDR3 spans 11 residues. Together with a sample-barcoded 5' primer, a J-beta primer mix was included in a second PCR lasting roughly 6 to 12 cycles. Each sample yielded at least 2.5 million CDR3-containing paired-end reads. TCRdb re-derived calls from the 5' RACE reads in MiXCR, one entry per CDR3 protein. The sample yields 1.5 million to 2 million distinct CDR3 sequences, 28% seen once. The receptor was derived from a woman aged 25-40 years in good health. Specimen: blood. The chain recombines TRBV30 with TRBJ2-7; D is possibly TRBD2 (5 bases). CDR3 nucleotide sequence: TGTGCCTGGAGTTTTGGGAGCGAGCAGTACTTC. Its translation is CAWSFGSEQYF.